Below, one TCR beta chain is given with its context. Its antigen is not identified. The time point is: newly diagnosed GD, antithyroid drugs for less than 3 months. RNA from PBMCs was the source of the TCR library. This sample was included in a study of regulatory T cells in long-lasting Graves disease. Findings and caveats of the study: Patients whose Graves' disease persisted exhibited lower TCR diversity than those newly diagnosed. It was peripheral blood alone, not thyroid tissue, that was studied.

The junction had 2 bases not matched to a gene; V was cut back by 1 base and J by 2 bases. This CDR3 spans 15 amino acids. Germline-derived CDR1 and CDR2 are LNHNV and YYDKDF (reference sequence). Through Arm-PCR of CDR3 regions and iRepertoire HTBI primers, TCR beta libraries were built. A single record per CDR3 protein comes from TCRdb applying MiXCR to the multiplex PCR reads. The table records 550,000 to 700,000 distinct CDR3 sequences, 15% to 20% of them present only once. The data were also submitted as part of a second study, on T cells in Graves' hyperthyroidism and ophthalmopathy. Per that paper: Lactation, pregnancy, other autoimmune disease or uncontrolled infection excluded patients. The HTBI primer set served for first-round RT-PCR of the TCR CDR3.

The V gene is TRBV15, the J gene TRBJ2-3; TRBD1 matches at 8 bases. The sequence came from a man between 18 and 29 years old with Graves disease. Material: peripheral blood mononuclear cells (PBMCs), obtained at new diagnosis, from a patient treated with antithyroid drugs. CDR3 in DNA: TGTGCCACCAGCAGAGGGACAGGGCCCACAGATACGCAGTATTTT. Translated, it gives CATSRGTGPTDTQYF.